This is a list of T cell receptor beta chains from one sample in a study of shared clonotypes between healthy human individuals. The repertoire was sequenced with immunoSEQ multiplex PCR; TCRdb's copy has only in-frame clones and lacks some. The repertoire includes fewer than 1.8 million clones, approximately 98.5% of them detected once, and approximately 0.4% sits in the top ten. Sequencing was done on a sample of naive CD4+ T cells sorted from blood. These TCRs come from a man aged 25-40 years in good health. Each CDR3 is given with its conserved first and last residue. The order of the fields is J gene, V gene, clone size, D gene, CDR3 protein, CDR3 DNA. D genes are given only for firm matches. Size values are once, few and many counts, or a class for expanded clones, and some rows have none.

j_gene: TRBJ1-1; v_gene: TRBV4-3; abundance: NA; d_gene: NA; CDR3aa: CASSQDSRGVTEAFF; CDR3nt: TGCGCCAGCAGCCAAGATTCACGGGGAGTGACTGAAGCTTTCTTT
j_gene: TRBJ2-3; v_gene: TRBV29-1; abundance: NA; d_gene: NA; CDR3aa: CSAARDFTDTQYF; CDR3nt: TGCAGCGCCGCCCGGGACTTCACAGATACGCAGTATTTT
j_gene: TRBJ2-7; v_gene: TRBV5-1; abundance: NA; d_gene: NA; CDR3aa: CASSPQGSYEQYF; CDR3nt: TGCGCCAGCAGCCCTCAGGGATCCTACGAGCAGTACTTC
j_gene: TRBJ1-5; v_gene: TRBV11-2; abundance: NA; d_gene: NA; CDR3aa: CASSLDSANQPQHF; CDR3nt: TGTGCCAGCAGCCTAGACAGTGCCAATCAGCCCCAGCATTTT
j_gene: TRBJ2-7; v_gene: TRBV28; abundance: NA; d_gene: NA; CDR3aa: CASTPGQRYEQYF; CDR3nt: TGTGCCAGCACACCCGGACAGCGCTACGAGCAGTACTTC
j_gene: TRBJ1-5; v_gene: TRBV7-6; abundance: NA; d_gene: NA; CDR3aa: CASSPWAGSASNQPQHF; CDR3nt: TGTGCCAGCAGCCCCTGGGCGGGTTCAGCTAGCAATCAGCCCCAGCATTTT
j_gene: TRBJ2-5; v_gene: TRBV25-1; abundance: NA; d_gene: NA; CDR3aa: CASSELLETQYF; CDR3nt: TGTGCCAGCAGTGAATTGCTGGAGACCCAGTACTTC
j_gene: TRBJ2-3; v_gene: TRBV4-2; abundance: once; d_gene: NA; CDR3aa: CASSQDRGGTDTQYF; CDR3nt: TGTGCCAGCAGCCAAGATCGCGGGGGCACAGATACGCAGTATTTT
j_gene: TRBJ2-3; v_gene: TRBV9; abundance: NA; d_gene: TRBD1; CDR3aa: CASSASARGRGTDTQYF; CDR3nt: TGTGCCAGCAGCGCTTCTGCCAGGGGGCGGGGCACAGATACGCAGTATTTT
j_gene: TRBJ2-1; v_gene: TRBV7-9; abundance: NA; d_gene: TRBD1; CDR3aa: CASSPTTGTHNEQFF; CDR3nt: TGTGCCAGCAGCCCCACGACAGGGACCCACAATGAGCAGTTCTTC
j_gene: TRBJ2-1; v_gene: TRBV7-7; abundance: NA; d_gene: TRBD1; CDR3aa: CASSPAGTGPTSEQFF; CDR3nt: TGTGCTAGCAGCCCAGCGGGGACAGGGCCAACTAGTGAGCAGTTCTTC
j_gene: TRBJ2-5; v_gene: TRBV5-5; abundance: NA; d_gene: NA; CDR3aa: CASSLPVTGGINQETQYF; CDR3nt: TGTGCCAGCAGCTTGCCCGTGACCGGGGGAATAAACCAAGAGACCCAGTACTTC
j_gene: TRBJ1-5; v_gene: TRBV6-6; abundance: NA; d_gene: NA; CDR3aa: CASSHDTGYQPQHF; CDR3nt: TGTGCCAGCAGTCACGATACAGGGTACCAGCCCCAGCATTTT
j_gene: TRBJ2-7; v_gene: TRBV28; abundance: NA; d_gene: NA; CDR3aa: CASSLRPRSTGQYF; CDR3nt: TGTGCCAGCAGTTTACGGCCTCGGTCTACGGGCCAGTACTTC
j_gene: TRBJ2-7; v_gene: TRBV30; abundance: NA; d_gene: NA; CDR3aa: CAWSPGTYEQYF; CDR3nt: TGTGCCTGGAGCCCGGGCACCTACGAGCAGTACTTC
j_gene: TRBJ1-5; v_gene: TRBV28; abundance: NA; d_gene: NA; CDR3aa: CASRPTTGEAQPQHF; CDR3nt: TGTGCCAGCAGGCCAACCACGGGGGAGGCTCAGCCCCAGCATTTT
j_gene: TRBJ2-7; v_gene: TRBV11-2; abundance: NA; d_gene: NA; CDR3aa: CASSFGEQYF; CDR3nt: TGTGCCAGCAGCTTTGGCGAGCAGTACTTC
j_gene: TRBJ1-5; v_gene: TRBV2; abundance: NA; d_gene: NA; CDR3aa: CASSEAWGGRQWTNQPQHF; CDR3nt: TGTGCCAGCAGTGAAGCCTGGGGGGGAAGGCAATGGACAAATCAGCCCCAGCATTTT
j_gene: TRBJ1-5; v_gene: TRBV19; abundance: NA; d_gene: NA; CDR3aa: CASSPNPGAHQPQHF; CDR3nt: TGTGCCAGTAGCCCTAACCCGGGTGCCCATCAGCCCCAGCATTTT
j_gene: TRBJ2-2; v_gene: TRBV5-1; abundance: once; d_gene: NA; CDR3aa: CASNLGRTANTGELFF; CDR3nt: TGCGCCAGCAACTTAGGGCGGACCGCGAACACCGGGGAGCTGTTTTTT
j_gene: TRBJ2-2; v_gene: TRBV5-1; abundance: NA; d_gene: NA; CDR3aa: CASSLGHTGELFF; CDR3nt: TGCGCCAGCAGCTTGGGGCACACCGGGGAGCTGTTTTTT
j_gene: TRBJ1-4; v_gene: TRBV9; abundance: NA; d_gene: TRBD1; CDR3aa: CASSTRTGGFEKLFF; CDR3nt: TGTGCCAGCAGCACACGGACAGGGGGGTTCGAAAAACTGTTTTTT
j_gene: TRBJ2-3; v_gene: TRBV18; abundance: NA; d_gene: NA; CDR3aa: CASSPGIPDTQYF; CDR3nt: TGTGCCAGCTCACCAGGGATCCCAGATACGCAGTATTTT
j_gene: TRBJ2-7; v_gene: TRBV19; abundance: NA; d_gene: TRBD2; CDR3aa: CASSIFVAGSYEQYF; CDR3nt: TGTGCCAGTAGTATATTTGTAGCGGGATCCTACGAGCAGTACTTC
j_gene: TRBJ2-5; v_gene: TRBV11-3; abundance: NA; d_gene: TRBD2; CDR3aa: CASSRRGEGTETQYF; CDR3nt: TGTGCCAGCAGCCGTCGGGGGGAAGGAACAGAGACCCAGTACTTC
j_gene: TRBJ2-2; v_gene: TRBV4-3; abundance: once; d_gene: NA; CDR3aa: CASSQVYWTGELFF; CDR3nt: TGCGCCAGCAGCCAAGTGTATTGGACCGGGGAGCTGTTTTTT
j_gene: TRBJ2-1; v_gene: TRBV7-2; abundance: NA; d_gene: NA; CDR3aa: CASSLAPSASYNEQFF; CDR3nt: TGTGCCAGCAGCTTAGCGCCGTCAGCCTCCTACAATGAGCAGTTCTTC
j_gene: TRBJ2-5; v_gene: TRBV27; abundance: NA; d_gene: TRBD1; CDR3aa: CASSWDRGRETQYF; CDR3nt: TGTGCCAGCAGTTGGGACAGGGGGCGTGAGACCCAGTACTTC
j_gene: TRBJ1-2; v_gene: TRBV7-2; abundance: NA; d_gene: NA; CDR3aa: CASSLRVGSGYTF; CDR3nt: TGTGCCAGCAGCTTAAGGGTAGGAAGCGGCTACACCTTC
j_gene: TRBJ2-1; v_gene: TRBV4-1; abundance: NA; d_gene: NA; CDR3aa: CASSQEIPVGQFF; CDR3nt: TGCGCCAGCAGCCAAGAGATTCCGGTGGGGCAGTTCTTC
j_gene: TRBJ2-7; v_gene: TRBV28; abundance: NA; d_gene: NA; CDR3aa: CASSPGGASYEQYF; CDR3nt: TGTGCCAGCAGCCCCGGAGGGGCCTCCTACGAGCAGTACTTC
j_gene: TRBJ2-7; v_gene: TRBV14; abundance: NA; d_gene: TRBD1; CDR3aa: CASSQDLGQGASYEQYF; CDR3nt: TGTGCCAGCAGCCAAGATTTGGGACAGGGGGCGTCCTACGAGCAGTACTTC
j_gene: TRBJ2-3; v_gene: TRBV2; abundance: NA; d_gene: NA; CDR3aa: CASTTVTQYF; CDR3nt: TGTGCCAGTACTACGGTTACGCAGTATTTT
j_gene: TRBJ2-7; v_gene: TRBV2; abundance: NA; d_gene: NA; CDR3aa: CASSRIPRSPRSSSYEQYF; CDR3nt: TGTGCCAGCAGTCGGATTCCTCGGTCCCCTCGGTCGAGCTCCTACGAGCAGTACTTC
j_gene: TRBJ2-1; v_gene: TRBV14; abundance: NA; d_gene: NA; CDR3aa: CASSQVLLFEQFF; CDR3nt: TGTGCCAGCAGCCAAGTTTTGCTTTTCGAGCAGTTCTTC
j_gene: TRBJ2-1; v_gene: TRBV2; abundance: once; d_gene: NA; CDR3aa: CASRTGLSSYNEQFF; CDR3nt: TGTGCCAGCAGGACGGGACTTTCCTCCTACAATGAGCAGTTCTTC
j_gene: TRBJ2-3; v_gene: TRBV7-9; abundance: NA; d_gene: NA; CDR3aa: CASSPTLTDTQYF; CDR3nt: TGTGCCAGCAGCCCTACCCTTACAGATACGCAGTATTTT
j_gene: TRBJ2-1; v_gene: TRBV7-9; abundance: NA; d_gene: NA; CDR3aa: CATHESYNEQFF; CDR3nt: TGTGCCACACACGAGAGCTACAATGAGCAGTTCTTC
j_gene: TRBJ2-1; v_gene: TRBV15; abundance: NA; d_gene: NA; CDR3aa: CATSRVDYEQFF; CDR3nt: TGTGCCACCAGCAGAGTGGACTATGAGCAGTTCTTC
j_gene: TRBJ1-3; v_gene: TRBV7-9; abundance: NA; d_gene: NA; CDR3aa: CASSLAAGLTGNTIYF; CDR3nt: TGTGCCAGCAGCTTAGCGGCGGGGTTGACCGGAAACACCATATATTTT
j_gene: TRBJ2-1; v_gene: TRBV6-4; abundance: NA; d_gene: TRBD2; CDR3aa: CASNNGGGSYNEQFF; CDR3nt: TGTGCCAGCAATAATGGGGGGGGCTCCTACAATGAGCAGTTCTTC
j_gene: TRBJ2-5; v_gene: TRBV5-1; abundance: NA; d_gene: NA; CDR3aa: CASSRGSQETQYF; CDR3nt: TGCGCCAGCAGCAGGGGATCGCAAGAGACCCAGTACTTC
j_gene: TRBJ1-5; v_gene: TRBV11-2; abundance: NA; d_gene: NA; CDR3aa: CASSLSSSQPQHF; CDR3nt: TGTGCCAGCAGCTTATCATCGTCTCAGCCCCAGCATTTT
j_gene: TRBJ2-1; v_gene: TRBV5-1; abundance: NA; d_gene: TRBD2; CDR3aa: CASSLGLAGVDEQFF; CDR3nt: TGCGCCAGCAGCTTGGGACTAGCGGGAGTCGATGAGCAGTTCTTC
j_gene: TRBJ2-3; v_gene: TRBV5-4; abundance: NA; d_gene: TRBD2; CDR3aa: CASSLGGLANTDTQYF; CDR3nt: TGTGCCAGCAGCCTCGGGGGACTAGCGAACACAGATACGCAGTATTTT
j_gene: TRBJ1-5; v_gene: TRBV29-1; abundance: NA; d_gene: NA; CDR3aa: CSVVVQRDQPQHF; CDR3nt: TGCAGCGTTGTGGTTCAGCGGGATCAGCCCCAGCATTTT
j_gene: TRBJ2-7; v_gene: TRBV10-1; abundance: once; d_gene: NA; CDR3aa: CASSERQGSLTYEQYF; CDR3nt: TGCGCCAGCAGTGAACGTCAGGGGTCTCTTACCTACGAGCAGTACTTC
j_gene: TRBJ2-2; v_gene: TRBV5-8; abundance: NA; d_gene: TRBD2; CDR3aa: CASSSTRTSLGTGELFF; CDR3nt: TGTGCCAGCAGCAGTACCAGGACTAGCCTGGGGACCGGGGAGCTGTTTTTT
j_gene: TRBJ2-1; v_gene: TRBV19; abundance: NA; d_gene: TRBD2; CDR3aa: CASSTQRQGLAAYNEQFF; CDR3nt: TGTGCCAGTAGTACCCAACGACAGGGACTAGCGGCCTACAATGAGCAGTTCTTC
j_gene: TRBJ2-3; v_gene: TRBV5-1; abundance: NA; d_gene: TRBD1; CDR3aa: CASSLVGTGKTDTQYF; CDR3nt: TGCGCCAGCAGCTTGGTCGGGACAGGGAAGACAGATACGCAGTATTTT
j_gene: TRBJ2-3; v_gene: TRBV29-1; abundance: NA; d_gene: NA; CDR3aa: CSVVAPSTDTQYF; CDR3nt: TGCAGCGTTGTGGCGCCGAGCACAGATACGCAGTATTTT
j_gene: TRBJ2-1; v_gene: TRBV7-4; abundance: NA; d_gene: TRBD2; CDR3aa: CASSSALDRVQASGSNEQFF; CDR3nt: TGTGCCAGCAGTTCCGCCCTCGACAGGGTTCAGGCTAGCGGGAGCAATGAGCAGTTCTTC
j_gene: TRBJ2-1; v_gene: TRBV7-1; abundance: NA; d_gene: TRBD2; CDR3aa: CASSLDAGEPNEQFF; CDR3nt: TGTGCCAGCAGCTTAGATGCGGGAGAACCGAATGAGCAGTTCTTC
j_gene: TRBJ2-6; v_gene: TRBV7-2; abundance: NA; d_gene: TRBD1; CDR3aa: CASSLAVGQGSGANVLTF; CDR3nt: TGTGCCAGCAGCTTAGCGGTCGGACAGGGCTCTGGGGCCAACGTCCTGACTTTC
j_gene: TRBJ2-7; v_gene: TRBV25-1; abundance: NA; d_gene: NA; CDR3aa: CASSRDNSYEQYF; CDR3nt: TGTGCCAGCAGTAGAGACAACTCCTACGAGCAGTACTTC
j_gene: TRBJ2-2; v_gene: TRBV6-1; abundance: NA; d_gene: TRBD1; CDR3aa: CASSGIFRGLVGELFF; CDR3nt: TGTGCCAGCAGTGGAATATTCAGGGGGCTCGTCGGGGAGCTGTTTTTT
j_gene: TRBJ2-5; v_gene: TRBV5-1; abundance: NA; d_gene: TRBD2; CDR3aa: CASSLGASGSKETQYF; CDR3nt: TGCGCCAGCAGCTTGGGGGCTAGCGGGAGTAAAGAGACCCAGTACTTC
j_gene: TRBJ2-7; v_gene: TRBV6-5; abundance: once; d_gene: TRBD2; CDR3aa: CASSYPSGSSYEQYF; CDR3nt: TGTGCCAGCAGTTACCCTAGCGGGAGCTCCTACGAGCAGTACTTC
j_gene: TRBJ1-1; v_gene: TRBV7-2; abundance: NA; d_gene: NA; CDR3aa: CASSLGGRNTEAFF; CDR3nt: TGTGCCAGCAGCTTAGGGGGGCGGAACACTGAAGCTTTCTTT
j_gene: TRBJ2-3; v_gene: TRBV5-1; abundance: NA; d_gene: NA; CDR3aa: CASSRQDSGIGTQYF; CDR3nt: TGCGCCAGCAGCCGCCAGGACTCTGGCATAGGTACGCAGTATTTT